This T cell receptor (beta chain) was recorded in a study of cytomegalovirus exposure and HLA in healthy donors. CDR1 is SGDLS and CDR2 is YYNGEE in the germline V gene. The length of the CDR3 is 18 residues. Trimming at V came to 7 bases and at J to 3 bases, leaving 21 bases not matched to a gene. This clone was seen a handful of times. Amplification used 60 Vbeta primers and 13 Jbeta primers. Here immunoSEQ multiplex PCR was the method, and the copy in TCRdb shows in-frame clones only, minus some. This table holds fewer than 200,000 clones, about 12% found once. Source material: PBMCs. The chain recombines TRBV9 with TRBJ1-2; TRBD1 agrees at 7 bases. The clonotype comes from a man in his forties or fifties in good health and CMV-seropositive. The CDR3 sequence is CASHKVRTGPLSDYGYTF. The CDR3 nucleotides are TGTGCCAGCCACAAGGTCCGGACAGGCCCTCTTTCAGACTATGGCTACACCTTC. Drawing the rest from reference TRBV9 and TRBJ1-2, the complete variable domain is DSGVTQTPKHLITATGQRVTLRCSPRSGDLSVYWYQQSLDQGLQFLIQYYNGEERAKGNILERFSAQQFPDLHSELNLSSLELGDSALYFCASHKVRTGPLSDYGYTFGSGTRLTVV.